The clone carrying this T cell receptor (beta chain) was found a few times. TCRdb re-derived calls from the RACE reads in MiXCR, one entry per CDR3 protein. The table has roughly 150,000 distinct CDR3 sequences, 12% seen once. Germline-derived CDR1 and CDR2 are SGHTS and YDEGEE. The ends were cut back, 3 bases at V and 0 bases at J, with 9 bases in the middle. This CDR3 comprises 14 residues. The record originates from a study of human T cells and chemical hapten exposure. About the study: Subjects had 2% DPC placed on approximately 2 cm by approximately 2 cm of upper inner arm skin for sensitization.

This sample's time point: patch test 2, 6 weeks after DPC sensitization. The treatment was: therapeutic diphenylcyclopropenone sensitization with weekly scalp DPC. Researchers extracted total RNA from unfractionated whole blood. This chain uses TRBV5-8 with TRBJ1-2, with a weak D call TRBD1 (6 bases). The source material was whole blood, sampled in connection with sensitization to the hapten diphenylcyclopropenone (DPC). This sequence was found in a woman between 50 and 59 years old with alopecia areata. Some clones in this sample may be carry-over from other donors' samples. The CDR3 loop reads CASSSGTTNYGYTF. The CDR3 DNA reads TGTGCCAGCAGCTCTGGGACAACTAACTATGGCTACACCTTC.